This T cell receptor (beta chain) was identified in a study of control samples from healthy donors and cancer patients. Generated by immunoSEQ multiplex PCR, the TCRdb table keeps only in-frame clones and is missing some. The sample records 90,000 or so clones, roughly nine tenths being singletons. The source is a woman in her seventies in good health. The sequencing input was blood.

The CDR3 coding sequence is TGTGCCCTTTCACGACAGGGGAATGAGCAGTTCTTC. This gives the protein CALSRQGNEQFF. The V call is TRBV10-3, the J call TRBJ2-1; 8 bases are a match to TRBD1. Germline trimming cut 11 bases from V and 7 bases from J; bases unmatched to any gene: 7. This CDR3 is built from 12 residues. Germline V lookup: CDR1 ENHRY, CDR2 SYGVKD.